Below, 9 T cell receptor beta chains from the same sample are listed, as sequenced in a study of blood T cell repertoires in COVID-19. Using immunoSEQ multiplex PCR, the repertoire was profiled, and TCRdb retains in-frame clones only, with some absent. This table has some 240,000 clones, around 83% appearing once. Sequences were obtained from peripheral blood. These receptors originate from a man aged 50 to 59 with active or convalescent COVID-19.

The J gene is TRBJ2-7, the V gene TRBV27; tentatively, D is TRBD2 (6 bases). Germline CDR1 is MNHEY and CDR2 is SMNVEV (reference sequence). V was cut by 4 bases and J by 4 bases, with 17 bases left in between. The CDR3 has 15 amino acids. The CDR3 DNA reads TGTGCCAGCAGTTCCCTTGTGGAGGGCAGATACGAGCAGTACGTC. Encoded protein: CASSSLVEGRYEQYV.

V is TRBV7-2 and J is TRBJ1-1; TRBD1 aligns across 8 bases. The V gene's germline CDR1 is SGHTA and CDR2 FQGNSA. Losses at the gene ends were 3 bases for V and 5 bases for J; bases not matched to a gene: 8. This CDR3 has 15 residues. In DNA form, the CDR3 reads TGTGCCAGCAGCTTCAGACAGGGGAGGGTTACTGAAGCTTTCTTT. Amino acids: CASSFRQGRVTEAFF.

This clone was counted a single time. The V call is TRBV9, the J call TRBJ1-4; D is possibly TRBD1 (6 bases). The germline V and J ends were trimmed by 0 bases and 7 bases, with 13 bases remaining between them. This CDR3 region has 15 residues. Germline CDR1 is SGDLS and CDR2 is YYNGEE. In DNA form, the CDR3 reads TGTGCCAGCAGCGTAGGTGTGGGGGCAGGTGAAAAACTGTTTTTT. Its translation: CASSVGVGAGEKLFF.

The chain joins TRBV7-8 to TRBJ2-5, with TRBD1 identical over 9 bases. This CDR3 has 15 amino acids. V trimming: 6 bases; J trimming: 0 bases; junction bases outside the gene matches: 5. Per germline, CDR1 SGHVS and CDR2 FQNEAQ. CDR3 loop: CASSMGQGYQETQYF. CDR3 sequence (DNA): TGTGCCAGCAGTATGGGACAGGGCTACCAAGAGACCCAGTACTTC.

This clone was counted a few times. The chain is built from TRBV4-3 and TRBJ2-1; 11 bases are shared with TRBD2. CDR1 is LGHNA, CDR2 YSLEER, per germline. The ends lost 6 bases at V and 8 bases at J; junction bases unmatched: 12. The CDR3 covers 16 residues. The CDR3 nucleotides are TGCGCCAGCAGTCGGAATCCGGGACTAGCGGTTGATGAGCAGTTCTTC. This translates into CASSRNPGLAVDEQFF.

The V call is TRBV28, the J call TRBJ1-2; possible D gene TRBD1, 6 bases. Germline V lookup: CDR1 MDHEN, CDR2 SYDVKM. V gave up 2 bases and J gave up 7 bases, with 11 bases separating them. This CDR3 is 13 amino acids long. The CDR3 region is CASSLGQGSGYTF. DNA of the CDR3: TGTGCCAGCAGTTTAGGGCAGGGGAGTGGCTACACCTTC.

The CDR3 here is CASSNQGSRSYNEQFF. DNA of the CDR3: TGTGCCAGCAGCAACCAGGGGTCCCGCTCCTACAATGAGCAGTTCTTC. The chain is built from TRBV28 and TRBJ2-1; weak D call: TRBD1 (6 bases). Germline V gene sequence: CDR1 MDHEN, CDR2 SYDVKM. The V and J ends lost 6 bases and 0 bases respectively, with 15 bases between them. The CDR3 totals 16 residues.

In its sample, this clone was seen a few times. For the CDR3, the DNA is TGTGCCAGCAGCTCCTATGAGAGCCTGAATGAGCAGTTCTTC. Amino acid sequence: CASSSYESLNEQFF. The V and J genes are TRBV5-5 and TRBJ2-1, with unresolved D. This CDR3 contains 14 residues. Trimming cost V 3 bases and J 7 bases, with 14 bases left between them. In germline, CDR1 is SGHKS, CDR2 YYEKEE (reference sequence).

The J gene is TRBJ2-2, the V gene TRBV19; possibly TRBD1 for D (5 bases). The ends were cut back, 8 bases at V and 0 bases at J, with 10 bases in the middle. This CDR3 comprises 14 residues. From germline, CDR1 is LNHDA and CDR2 SQIVND (reference sequence). The CDR3 DNA sequence: TGTGCCAGTGTTAGGGGCCCGAACACCGGGGAGCTGTTTTTT. It codes for CASVRGPNTGELFF.